These 25 T cell receptor beta chains were sequenced from one sample in a study of identifying expanded T cells in peripheral blood. Produced via immunoSEQ multiplex PCR; TCRdb's table is partial and in-frame only. The sample records approximately 100,000 clones, 88% being singletons. Sequences were obtained from blood. Source of these receptors: a person aged 18-69 years in good health.

The chain employs TRBV6-6 and TRBJ2-2; TRBD2 is a possible D gene (5 bases). CDR3 length equals 15 residues. V lost 6 bases to trimming and J lost 5 bases, with 16 bases between them. Germline CDR1 reads MNHNY; CDR2 reads SVGAGI (reference sequence). Here the CDR3 DNA reads TGTGCCAGCAGGGACTCTCTTACGGGAACCGGGGAGCTGTTTTTT. Its protein product is CASRDSLTGTGELFF.

The rearrangement uses TRBV28 and TRBJ2-1; TRBD2 aligns across 9 bases. The CDR3 spans 15 residues. The trim removed 4 bases at V and 3 bases at J, leaving 4 bases unmatched. Germline V gene lookup returns CDR1 MDHEN and CDR2 SYDVKM. Written as DNA, the CDR3 is TGTGCCAGCAGTTCCTTAGCGGGAGTCTACAATGAGCAGTTCTTC. Residues: CASSSLAGVYNEQFF.

The rearrangement joins TRBV2 to TRBJ2-7, with 8 positions matching TRBD2. This CDR3 spans 12 amino acids. Germline CDR1 is SNHLY and CDR2 is FYNNEI. The junction had 6 bases not matched to a gene; V was cut back by 9 bases and J by 5 bases. The CDR3 spells CASLEAGDEQYF. The CDR3 bases are TGTGCCAGTCTGGAAGCGGGAGACGAGCAGTACTTC.

The chain recombines TRBV6-5 with TRBJ1-4; no reliable D call. There are 13 residues in the CDR3. CDR1 is MNHEY, CDR2 SVGAGI, per germline. V lost 6 bases and J 5 bases, leaving 10 bases between the germline ends. The CDR3 nucleotides read TGTGCCAGCAGGCCAACGGGAAATGAAAAACTGTTTTTT. Translating gives CASRPTGNEKLFF.

The chain carries TRBV7-9 and TRBJ2-1, with D hard to call. Trimming removed 3 bases at V and 9 bases at J, with 12 bases between. The CDR3 runs 13 residues. Germline CDR1 SEHNR, CDR2 FQNEAQ (reference sequence). The CDR3 sequence: CASSLSKGIEQFF. CDR3 DNA: TGTGCCAGCAGCTTGTCTAAAGGTATTGAGCAGTTCTTC.

The chain carries TRBV7-2 and TRBJ1-2; D is ambiguous. The CDR3 totals 16 residues. Trimming took off 2 bases at V and 6 bases at J, with 19 bases between the two ends. Looked up from germline, CDR1 is SGHTA and CDR2 is FQGNSA. CDR3: CASSLSPGGMDNGYTF. The CDR3 DNA is TGTGCCAGCAGCTTATCCCCGGGTGGGATGGATAATGGCTACACCTTC.

The chain has TRBV7-3 and TRBJ2-2; 11 nucleotides match TRBD2. This CDR3 has 16 residues. After removal of 3 bases from V and 4 bases from J, the junction contained 4 bases not matched to a gene. Germline V gene lookup returns CDR1 SGHTA and CDR2 FQGTGA. CDR3 bases: TGTGCCAGCAGCTTTACTAGCGGGAGCCCCACCGGGGAGCTGTTTTTT. As protein: CASSFTSGSPTGELFF.

V is TRBV25-1 and J is TRBJ1-2; tentative D call: TRBD1 (5 bases). The V end lost 3 bases, the J end lost 7 bases, and 21 bases lay between the germline ends. Germline CDR1 and CDR2: MGHDK and SYGVNS. This CDR3 spans 16 amino acids. The CDR3 loop reads CASSDGVGAGYSGYTF. CDR3 in DNA: TGTGCCAGCAGTGATGGTGTTGGGGCGGGTTACTCTGGCTACACCTTC.

To note about this clone: This CDR3 is also generated by other DNA sequences in the sample. V is TRBV6-5 and J is TRBJ2-7; D is possibly TRBD1 or TRBD2 (6 bases each). The CDR3 is made up of 12 amino acids. Germline CDR1 and CDR2: MNHEY and SVGAGI. Deletions cut 6 bases from V and 7 bases from J, with 13 bases between. Here the CDR3 DNA reads TGTGCCAGCAGCCGCACAGGGAGGGAGCAGTACTTC. This sequence encodes CASSRTGREQYF.

The chain couples TRBV4-2 to TRBJ2-7, with 9 bases identical to TRBD2. Germline-derived CDR1 and CDR2 are LGHNA and YNFKEQ. Trimming removed 4 bases from V and 2 bases from J; junction bases left unmatched: 9. The CDR3 has 16 residues. CDR3 residues: CASSPHPSGDTYEQYF. The CDR3 nucleotides are TGTGCCAGCAGCCCCCATCCTAGCGGGGATACCTACGAGCAGTACTTC.

The chain employs TRBV25-1 and TRBJ1-2; 8 bases align to TRBD1. This CDR3 is 12 amino acids long. The junction had 5 bases not matched to a gene; V was cut back by 6 bases and J by 8 bases. Per the germline V gene, CDR1 is MGHDK and CDR2 is SYGVNS. The DNA for the CDR3 is TGTGCCAGCAGCCAGGGGGCTGGAGGCTACACCTTC. Protein sequence: CASSQGAGGYTF.

This chain uses TRBV15 with TRBJ2-4; TRBD1 agrees at 7 bases. V was pared by 1 base and J by 8 bases, with 5 bases of the junction left unmatched. CDR3 length equals 14 residues. Germline V gives CDR1 LNHNV, CDR2 YYDKDF (reference sequence). The CDR3 nucleotides read TGTGCCACCAGCAGAGTCGTGGGGACAGACATTCAGTACTTC. This gives the protein CATSRVVGTDIQYF. The whole variable domain, remainder taken from reference TRBV15 and TRBJ2-4, is DAMVIQNPRYQVTQFGKPVTLSCSQTLNHNVMYWYQQKSSQAPKLLFHYYDKDFNNEADTPDNFQSRRPNTSFCFLDIRSPGLGDTAMYLCATSRVVGTDIQYFGAGTRLSVL.

CDR3 sequence: CASSPELGRSYTF. The CDR3 nucleotides are TGTGCCAGCTCACCGGAGCTGGGACGGAGCTACACCTTC. This chain uses TRBV18 with TRBJ1-2; the D gene is possibly TRBD1 (5 bases). Trimming left V 3 bases short and J 9 bases short, with 14 bases between. CDR1 is KGHSH, CDR2 LQKENI, per germline. This CDR3 region has 13 residues.

This rearrangement joins TRBV20-1 to TRBJ2-5; D remains unclear. The CDR3 contains 11 residues. The germline V and J ends were trimmed by 1 base and 5 bases, with 5 bases remaining between them. Germline V gene lookup returns CDR1 DFQATT and CDR2 SNEGSKA (reference sequence). This chain's CDR3 is CSARGRETQYF. Written as DNA, the CDR3 is TGCAGTGCTAGAGGTCGTGAGACCCAGTACTTC.

The V and J genes are TRBV11-2 and TRBJ2-7; 9 bases map to TRBD1. The CDR3 runs 16 residues. V shed 4 bases and J 2 bases; nucleotides not matched to a gene: 9. Germline CDR1 is SGHAT and CDR2 is FQNNGV. The DNA of the CDR3 is TGTGCCAGCAGCTCCGGGACAGGGTATCTTCCCTACGAGCAGTACTTC. It codes for CASSSGTGYLPYEQYF.

The chain couples TRBV4-2 to TRBJ1-2; TRBD1 is a possible D gene (5 bases). CDR3 length: 15 residues. CDR1 LGHNA and CDR2 YNFKEQ come from the germline V gene. V dropped 4 bases and J dropped 4 bases, with 16 bases sitting between them. The CDR3 DNA reads TGTGCCAGCAGCCCTACAAGGGGTGGAGGCTATGGCTACACCTTC. It encodes CASSPTRGGGYGYTF.

The V call is TRBV5-5, the J call TRBJ2-7, with D possibly being TRBD1 (5 bases). V lost 3 bases, J lost 5 bases, and 9 bases lay in between. There are 12 residues in the CDR3. The germline V gene encodes CDR1 SGHKS and CDR2 YYEKEE (reference sequence). The CDR3 nucleotides read TGTGCCAGCAGCTGGGAAGGGGACGAGCAGTACTTC. Its translation: CASSWEGDEQYF.

The chain is built from TRBV6-5 and TRBJ2-1; perhaps TRBD1 as D (5 bases). CDR1 and CDR2 (germline): MNHEY, SVGAGI. The CDR3 length is 15 residues. V dropped 6 bases and J dropped 0 bases, with 12 bases sitting between them. CDR3 in amino acids: CASRTAFYSYNEQFF. As DNA, the CDR3 is TGTGCCAGCAGGACAGCCTTTTACTCCTACAATGAGCAGTTCTTC.

This chain connects TRBV7-8 to TRBJ2-3, with 9 bases fitting TRBD2. CDR1 and CDR2 (germline): SGHVS, FQNEAQ. CDR3 length equals 15 residues. With V trimmed by 3 bases and J by 5 bases, 6 bases remained unmatched. The CDR3 DNA reads as TGTGCCAGCAGCTTTGGCGGGAGGGCCGGAGATACGCAGTATTTT. This translates into CASSFGGRAGDTQYF. Filled out from reference TRBV7-8 and TRBJ2-3, the complete variable domain reads GAGVSQSPRYKVAKRGQDVALRCDPISGHVSLFWYQQALGQGPEFLTYFQNEAQLDKSGLPSDRFFAERPEGSVSTLKIQRTQQEDSAVYLCASSFGGRAGDTQYFGPGTRLTVL.

The J gene is TRBJ1-2, the V gene TRBV4-3; the D gene is possibly TRBD1 (6 bases). Germline V gene lookup returns CDR1 LGHNA and CDR2 YSLEER. V was shortened by 1 base and J by 4 bases, with 10 bases between the two germline ends. The CDR3 loop spans 14 amino acids. The CDR3 DNA reads TGCGCCAGCAGCCAAGCTGACAGGCGCTATGGCTACACCTTC. Protein product: CASSQADRRYGYTF.

This clone was recorded a few times. The chain links TRBV2 to TRBJ1-6, with 9 nucleotides matching TRBD1. CDR3 length: 14 amino acids. Trimming took 9 bases from V and 8 from J; bases not matched to a gene: 8. Per germline, CDR1 SNHLY and CDR2 FYNNEI. The DNA for the CDR3 is TGTGCCAGGACAGGGGGAGAAAGAGATTCACCCCTCCACTTT. Amino acid sequence: CARTGGERDSPLHF.

The chain combines TRBV27 with TRBJ2-1; D not resolved. Germline lookup yields CDR1 MNHEY and CDR2 SMNVEV (reference sequence). V lost 8 bases to trimming and J lost 5 bases, with 13 bases between them. The CDR3 runs 13 residues. The CDR3: CASSLDRDNEQFF. Written as DNA, the CDR3 is TGTGCCAGCTCCTTAGACCGCGACAATGAGCAGTTCTTC.

The chain recombines TRBV6-4 with TRBJ1-4, with D tentatively TRBD1 (5 bases). Germline loops: CDR1 MRHNA, CDR2 SNTAGT. The CDR3 consists of 15 residues. V was shortened by 6 bases and J by 1 base, with 12 bases between the two germline ends. CDR3 coding DNA: TGTGCCAGCAGCCCACAGGAAGGAACTAATGAAAAACTGTTTTTT. Its protein product is CASSPQEGTNEKLFF.

V is TRBV5-5 and J is TRBJ2-5; TRBD1 matches 7 bases. The length of the CDR3 is 12 residues. Germline assignment: CDR1 SGHKS and CDR2 YYEKEE (reference sequence). Germline trimming cut 0 bases from V and 10 bases from J; bases unmatched to any gene: 3. The CDR3: CASSLGQGNQYF. CDR3 nucleotides: TGTGCCAGCAGCTTGGGACAGGGTAACCAGTACTTC.

The CDR3: CASGHRAMLAKNIQYF. The CDR3 coding sequence is TGCGCCAGCGGGCACAGGGCGATGTTAGCCAAAAACATTCAGTACTTC. The chain links TRBV10-1 to TRBJ2-4; D possibly corresponds to TRBD1 (6 bases). This CDR3 has 16 residues. CDR1 and CDR2 from the germline V gene are WNHNN and SYGVQD (reference sequence). Trimming removed 8 bases from V and 0 bases from J, with 17 bases in between.